The rows below give T cell receptor beta chains drawn from one sample of a study of blood T cell repertoires in COVID-19. Assay used: immunoSEQ multiplex PCR; TCRdb lists only in-frame clones, some missing. The sample consists of over 200,000 clones, nearly 90% of them appearing once. The sample consisted of peripheral blood. These TCRs come from a young woman who had recovered from COVID-19. The CDR3 runs from the conserved cysteine through the conserved F or W. Each record gives: D gene, J gene, V gene, clone size, CDR3 DNA, CDR3 protein. The D gene is left open where the match is weak. Only part of the rows carry a size: once, few, many, or a class if the clone is expanded.

D gene: TRBD1; J gene: TRBJ2-7; V gene: TRBV27; clone size: few; CDR3 DNA: TGTGCCAGCAGTTTATTCGGGACAGAGGTTATGTACGAGCAGTACTTC; CDR3 protein: CASSLFGTEVMYEQYF
D gene: TRBD1; J gene: TRBJ2-5; V gene: TRBV11-3; clone size: once; CDR3 DNA: TGTGCCAGCAGCAGGACAGGGGTACAAGAGACCCAGTACTTC; CDR3 protein: CASSRTGVQETQYF
D gene: TRBD2; J gene: TRBJ2-1; V gene: TRBV7-3; clone size: few; CDR3 DNA: TGTGCCAGCAGCGTACATTTAGCGGGAGACGACAATGAGCAGTTCTTC; CDR3 protein: CASSVHLAGDDNEQFF
D gene: -; J gene: TRBJ1-3; V gene: TRBV30; clone size: -; CDR3 DNA: TGTGCCTGGAGGCCACGGACATCGCCTGGAAACACCATATATTTT; CDR3 protein: CAWRPRTSPGNTIYF
D gene: TRBD1; J gene: TRBJ1-6; V gene: TRBV4-3; clone size: -; CDR3 DNA: TGCGCCAGCAGCCCGTTGATCGGAAACGGGGACAGCCTCGACAGGGGTTCACCCCTCCACTTT; CDR3 protein: CASSPLIGNGDSLDRGSPLHF
D gene: -; J gene: TRBJ1-1; V gene: TRBV27; clone size: once; CDR3 DNA: TGTGCCAGCAGTTTATCCCGGTCCACTGAAGCTTTCTTT; CDR3 protein: CASSLSRSTEAFF
D gene: TRBD1; J gene: TRBJ1-2; V gene: TRBV11-2; clone size: -; CDR3 DNA: TGTGCCAGCAGCTTAGAAAGGACAGGGCTGGCAACTTATGGCTACACCTTC; CDR3 protein: CASSLERTGLATYGYTF
D gene: -; J gene: TRBJ1-1; V gene: TRBV7-3; clone size: once; CDR3 DNA: TGTGCCAGCAGCCAGGGGACTGAAGCTTTCTTT; CDR3 protein: CASSQGTEAFF
D gene: -; J gene: TRBJ2-1; V gene: TRBV19; clone size: -; CDR3 DNA: TGTGCCAGTAGTATAGGAGGCTACAATGAGCAGTTCTTC; CDR3 protein: CASSIGGYNEQFF
D gene: -; J gene: TRBJ1-5; V gene: TRBV28; clone size: -; CDR3 DNA: TGTGCCAGCAGTTTATCGGCCAGCGCCTGGCCCCAGCATTTT; CDR3 protein: CASSLSASAWPQHF
D gene: TRBD2; J gene: TRBJ2-3; V gene: TRBV5-4; clone size: -; CDR3 DNA: TGTGCCAGCAGCTCGGGACTAGCGGCAAGTACCACAGATACGCAGTATTTT; CDR3 protein: CASSSGLAASTTDTQYF
D gene: -; J gene: TRBJ2-1; V gene: TRBV20-1; clone size: -; CDR3 DNA: TGCAGTGTCGGGGGTAATGAGCAGTTCTTC; CDR3 protein: CSVGGNEQFF
D gene: -; J gene: TRBJ1-1; V gene: TRBV11-2; clone size: -; CDR3 DNA: TGTGCCAGCAGCTTAGGCTACAGGGCGTCCATGATGAACACTGAAGCTTTCTTT; CDR3 protein: CASSLGYRASMMNTEAFF
D gene: -; J gene: TRBJ1-6; V gene: TRBV6-4; clone size: -; CDR3 DNA: TGTGCCAGCAGTGACTCGGCAGGGGATAATTCACCCCTCCACTTT; CDR3 protein: CASSDSAGDNSPLHF
D gene: -; J gene: TRBJ2-1; V gene: TRBV6-2/TRBV6-3; clone size: -; CDR3 DNA: TGTGCCAGCAGTTACTCGGGTGGTCAGGCCTACAATGAGCAGTTCTTC; CDR3 protein: CASSYSGGQAYNEQFF
D gene: -; J gene: TRBJ2-7; V gene: TRBV5-5; clone size: -; CDR3 DNA: TGTGCCAGCACCCCCCCCGATACAGGCTCCTACGAGCAGTACTTC; CDR3 protein: CASTPPDTGSYEQYF
D gene: TRBD1; J gene: TRBJ2-5; V gene: TRBV6-6; clone size: -; CDR3 DNA: TGTGCCAGCAGTTACCAGAGGACAGGGGAGTACTTC; CDR3 protein: CASSYQRTGEYF
D gene: TRBD1; J gene: TRBJ1-5; V gene: TRBV27; clone size: -; CDR3 DNA: TGTGCCAGCAGTTTGACAGGGTTCAATCAGCCCCAGCATTTT; CDR3 protein: CASSLTGFNQPQHF
D gene: TRBD2; J gene: TRBJ2-7; V gene: TRBV10-3; clone size: -; CDR3 DNA: TGTGCCATCAGTATTAGCGGGAGGGCCATCTCCTACGAGCAGTACTTC; CDR3 protein: CAISISGRAISYEQYF
D gene: -; J gene: TRBJ2-1; V gene: TRBV7-6; clone size: once; CDR3 DNA: TGTGCCAGCAGCTTCGACTGGTCCCCCGGGGATGAGCAGTTCTTC; CDR3 protein: CASSFDWSPGDEQFF
D gene: -; J gene: TRBJ2-7; V gene: TRBV18; clone size: -; CDR3 DNA: TGTGCCAGCTCACCAATAGGGAGTGACGAGCAGTACTTC; CDR3 protein: CASSPIGSDEQYF
D gene: -; J gene: TRBJ2-1; V gene: TRBV10-3; clone size: -; CDR3 DNA: TGTGCCATCCGGGAGGGGGCGGCGGGCAATGAGCAGTTCTTC; CDR3 protein: CAIREGAAGNEQFF
D gene: -; J gene: TRBJ1-1; V gene: TRBV30; clone size: -; CDR3 DNA: TGTGCCTGGAGTGTCCTCCTGAACACTGAAGCTTTCTTT; CDR3 protein: CAWSVLLNTEAFF
D gene: -; J gene: TRBJ1-2; V gene: TRBV29-1; clone size: -; CDR3 DNA: TGCAGCGTTGACGAGGGCTACACCTTC; CDR3 protein: CSVDEGYTF
D gene: -; J gene: TRBJ1-5; V gene: TRBV3-1/TRBV3-2; clone size: -; CDR3 DNA: TGTGCCAGCAGCCGGGGGCAGTTCAATCAGCCCCAGCATTTT; CDR3 protein: CASSRGQFNQPQHF
D gene: TRBD2; J gene: TRBJ2-5; V gene: TRBV7-7; clone size: -; CDR3 DNA: TGTGCCAGCAGCTCCCGAATAGCGGGAGATCCCGTAGGGGAGACCCAGTACTTC; CDR3 protein: CASSSRIAGDPVGETQYF
D gene: -; J gene: TRBJ2-1; V gene: TRBV29-1; clone size: -; CDR3 DNA: TGCAGCGTTGAGGGGGACTTAAGGGATGAGCAGTTCTTC; CDR3 protein: CSVEGDLRDEQFF
D gene: TRBD1; J gene: TRBJ2-7; V gene: TRBV6-2/TRBV6-3; clone size: -; CDR3 DNA: TGTGCCAGCAGTTACGCGGACAGGACCACCTACGAGCAGTACTTC; CDR3 protein: CASSYADRTTYEQYF
D gene: -; J gene: TRBJ1-3; V gene: TRBV9; clone size: -; CDR3 DNA: TGTGCCAGCAGCTTTATCCCGGACGGAGGGGCCATATATTTT; CDR3 protein: CASSFIPDGGAIYF